Below, one T cell receptor beta chain is given with its context. This entry belongs to a study of blood T cell repertoires in COVID-19. Study overall: Sources were T cells, B-cell-depleted T cells, or PBMCs; the material itself was cDNA or gDNA.

Per the authors' pipeline: Reference gene primer amplification yielded estimated nucleated cell counts. Libraries were prepared by immunoSEQ multiplex PCR; TCRdb keeps only in-frame clonotypes and omits some of them. The V and J calls and clone size were taken over from that table, and D and trimming were inferred from the DNA. The sample shows approximately 98,000 clones, about 90% of them seen only once. CDR3 length: 15 residues. Trimming at V came to 2 bases and at J to 0 bases, leaving 7 bases not matched to a gene. Germline values: CDR1 GTSNPN, CDR2 SVGIG (reference sequence). The chain employs TRBV30 and TRBJ2-7, with 7 bases lining up with TRBD1. The sample consisted of peripheral blood. The clonotype was recovered from a human donor in a cohort sampled during active COVID-19. The DNA of the CDR3 is TGTGCCTGGAGTAGACAGGGAGAGGGCTCCTACGAGCAGTACTTC. This gives the protein CAWSRQGEGSYEQYF.